A single T cell receptor (beta chain) is shown here with its context. This sample is part of a study of T-cell reconstitution after alpha-beta-depleted transplantation in children. TCRbeta library construction was performed incorporating unique molecular identifiers. TCRdb reanalysed the PCR reads using MiXCR and keeps one entry per CDR3 protein. The table shows around 700,000 distinct CDR3 sequences, with about 12% occurring only once. Trimming cost V 5 bases and J 3 bases; bases outside gene matches: 16. This CDR3 region has 18 residues. The germline V gene encodes CDR1 SGHVS and CDR2 FNYEAQ. This clonotype was sampled from a girl between 2 and 10 years old with congenital amegakaryocytic thrombocytopenia, due to receive a stem cell transplant. The material was PBMCs, obtained before TCRalphabeta/CD19-depleted stem cell transplant. The chain carries TRBV7-6 and TRBJ2-1, with 7 bases lining up with TRBD2. In DNA, the CDR3 is TGTGCCAGCAGCCACCTAGCCTGGGGGGGAGCGGGCTACAATGAGCAGTTCTTC. Its translation: CASSHLAWGGAGYNEQFF.